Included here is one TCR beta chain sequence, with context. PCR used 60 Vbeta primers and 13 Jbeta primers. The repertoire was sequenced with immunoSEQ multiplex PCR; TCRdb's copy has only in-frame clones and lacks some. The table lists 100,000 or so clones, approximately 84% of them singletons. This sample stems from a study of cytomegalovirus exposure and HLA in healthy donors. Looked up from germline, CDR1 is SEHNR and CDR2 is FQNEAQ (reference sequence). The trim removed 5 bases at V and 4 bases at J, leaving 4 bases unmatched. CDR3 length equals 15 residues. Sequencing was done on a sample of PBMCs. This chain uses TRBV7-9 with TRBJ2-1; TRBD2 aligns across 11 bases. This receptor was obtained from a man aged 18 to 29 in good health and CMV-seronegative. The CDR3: CASSPGLAVYNEQFF. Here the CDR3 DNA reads TGTGCCAGCAGCCCGGGACTAGCGGTATACAATGAGCAGTTCTTC. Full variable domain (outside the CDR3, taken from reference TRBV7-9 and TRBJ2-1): DTGVSQNPRHKITKRGQNVTFRCDPISEHNRLYWYRQTLGQGPEFLTYFQNEAQLEKSRLLSDRFSAERPKGSFSTLEIQRTEQGDSAMYLCASSPGLAVYNEQFFGPGTRLTVL.